This T cell receptor beta chain appears in the sequencing data of a study of esophageal squamous cell carcinoma under preoperative chemotherapy. The wider study: Samples included peripheral blood T cells as well as tumor-infiltrating lymphocytes. Regarding the study as a whole: Paclitaxel-nedaplatin therapy caused immediate, substantial clonotype frequency changes.

Germline CDR1 reads MNHNS; CDR2 reads SASEGT. The CDR3 spans 17 residues. As for this clonotype: Its antigen is still unknown. Germline and junction disagree at one end, which may indicate a read error.

Stated time point: after preoperative PTX-NDP chemotherapy. Paclitaxel-nedaplatin chemotherapy was given to patients ahead of their surgery. TCRdb recomputed calls from the PCR reads with MiXCR, one row per CDR3 protein. This sample carries about 9,300 distinct CDR3 sequences, about 45% of them seen once, and the ten largest clones take 14%. The sample was acquired from a patient given preoperative chemotherapy. The J gene is TRBJ2-4, the V gene TRBV6-1; D may be TRBD2 (6 bases). The receptor's source is a human donor with esophageal squamous cell carcinoma. The donor label of this sample is uncertain. The CDR3 DNA reads TGTGCCAGCAGTGGCGCCCCGGGGCGGGGAGCCGAAAACACTCAGTACTTC. It is translated as CASSGAPGRGAENTQYF.